This T cell receptor (beta chain) stems from a study of blood T cell repertoires in COVID-19. V dropped 4 bases and J dropped 0; count of bases not matched to a gene: 9. The V gene's germline CDR1 is SGDLS and CDR2 YYNGEE. The CDR3 extends over 17 amino acids. Produced via immunoSEQ multiplex PCR; TCRdb's table is partial and in-frame only. Of about 200,000 clones in the sample, roughly 88% are singletons; the top ten hold 15% to 20%. The rearrangement joins TRBV9 to TRBJ2-1, with 8 bases aligning to TRBD2. This clonotype was obtained from a man aged 45-65 years with COVID-19, enrolled during active disease. The sample consisted of peripheral blood. The CDR3 bases are TGTGCCAGCAGCTCGAAAAGCGGGGGACGCTCCTACAATGAGCAGTTCTTC. Encoded protein: CASSSKSGGRSYNEQFF.